The clone carrying this T cell receptor (beta chain) was seen a few times. The source of the sample is a study of identical twins. V gave up 0 bases and J gave up 6 bases, with 13 bases separating them. Germline V gene sequence: CDR1 ENHRY, CDR2 SYGVKD. CDR3 length equals 15 residues. MiXCR, applied by TCRdb to the 5' RACE reads, yields one record per CDR3 protein. The sample shows about 530,000 distinct CDR3 sequences, about 16% of them seen only once. The same sample was also used in a study of yellow fever vaccine responses in identical twins.

This sequence joins TRBV10-3 and TRBJ2-3, with D perhaps TRBD2 (6 bases). The sample comprised CD4+ T cells sorted from blood. The origin of this receptor is a woman under 30 in good health. In nucleotides, the CDR3 is TGTGCCATCAGTGAGTCGAGCGGGCTTCAGGATACGCAGTATTTT. The encoded protein is CAISESSGLQDTQYF.